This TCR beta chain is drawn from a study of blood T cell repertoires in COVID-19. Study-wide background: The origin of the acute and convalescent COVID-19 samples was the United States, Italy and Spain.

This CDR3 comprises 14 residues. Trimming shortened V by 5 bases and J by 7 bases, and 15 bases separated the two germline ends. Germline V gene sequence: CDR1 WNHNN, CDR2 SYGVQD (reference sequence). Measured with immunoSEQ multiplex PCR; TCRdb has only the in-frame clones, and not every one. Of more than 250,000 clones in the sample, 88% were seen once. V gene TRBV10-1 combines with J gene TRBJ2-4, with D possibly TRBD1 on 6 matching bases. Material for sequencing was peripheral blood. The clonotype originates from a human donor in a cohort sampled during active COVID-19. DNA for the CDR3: TGCGCCAGCAGTCAAAATTTTCAGGGGAACATTCAGTACTTC. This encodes CASSQNFQGNIQYF.